This TCR beta chain was sequenced in a study of blood T cells in healthy people across ages (dated by TCRdb to about 2015). Some background on the complete study: In model experiments, template switching captured about one uniquely barcoded TCR beta cDNA molecule for every two T cells. Using deep sequencing normalized with unique cDNA molecular identifiers, the study measured how TCR beta repertoire diversity changes with age. The donors were divided into four age groups: young (average around 17 years), middle-aged (almost 40), aged (approximately 62) and long-lived (nearly 85). Donors of different ages were randomly distributed across sequencing lanes to avoid experimental bias. For two donors (one aged 18 to 29 and one aged 80 or older), the study analyzed two additional independent replicas of 1 million unique cDNA reads from the same blood draw. The paper as a whole reports these results and caveats: Compared with the aged group, the long-lived group had more naive CD4+ T cells, fewer expanded clones and increased TCR diversity, a pattern suggesting age selection. Donor CMV infection status was unknown, potentially confounding age-related changes in expanded clonotypes. Observed TCR beta diversity correlated strongly with the percentage of naive T cells measured by flow cytometry. Estimates of total diversity from one million sequenced T cells were regarded as lower bounds and underestimates. Since profiling was done on bulk unsorted PBMCs, naive and antigen-experienced compartments could not be conclusively compared. Observed TCR beta diversity per million T cells fell roughly linearly with age, and a significant reduction was already apparent by age approximately 41.

The V end loses 8 bases and the J end loses 0 bases, and a stretch of 10 bases separates them. Reading the germline V gene (reference sequence) gives CDR1 LNHNV and CDR2 YYDKDF. The CDR3 measures 13 amino acids from cysteine to phenylalanine. The DNA shown is the 39-base CDR3, in frame from base 1. The donors were roughly 40 Caucasian individuals from Russia, aged 6 to 90 years, who were systemically healthy. Each donor gave about 9.7 milliliters of peripheral blood, drawn into EDTA-treated Vacutainer tubes. PBMCs were isolated by Ficoll-Paque density-gradient centrifugation, with at least 6 million obtained per sample. Trizol reagent was used to extract total RNA from PBMCs, with at least 6 micrograms per sample. For every donor, an aliquot of PBMCs went through flow cytometry to measure the percentages of naive CD45RAhigh/CD27high T cells. The table lists this clonotype with a few counts. The antigen this receptor binds is unknown. No clone much larger than this one lies a single base away; base qualities are absent.

To prepare the library, 5' RACE was applied. Sequencing was carried out with an Illumina HiSeq 2500. The second PCR ran for roughly 7 to 11 cycles and used a J-beta primer mix along with a sample-barcoded 5' primer. Each TCR beta cDNA molecule received a unique molecular identifier from a template-switch 5' adaptor carrying 12 random nucleotides. Each sample yielded at least 3 million CDR3-containing paired-end reads. First-strand cDNA synthesis was performed from all RNA using the Mint cDNA synthesis kit, with priming by a TRBC-specific oligonucleotide. Following uracil-DNA glycosylase treatment, all cDNA underwent a first 18-cycle PCR with the universal primers M1SS and BC2_uni_R. On the authors' methods: For normalization, 1 million high-quality reads were randomly selected from each sample, with every read carrying a distinct molecular identifier. Instead of being binned into consensus sequences, reads that shared molecular identifiers were thrown out. MiTCR, with a Q25 quality threshold and the strictest error-elimination algorithm, was used for CDR3 identification, clonotype clustering and error correction. A nonparametric unseen species model with Euler transformation was used to estimate a lower bound on total TCR beta diversity. TCRdb took the public reads, trimmed them with fastp at Q25, ran MiXCR for clone calling and kept in-frame beta chains. Each entry merges the rows of one CDR3 protein and shows their most common DNA and genes. TCRdb, rather than the study authors, made the V and J calls. The sample profile shows about 640,000 distinct CDR3 sequences; about 54% of them were found once. The top ten constitute roughly 34% of the sample.

The sample comprised blood. This clonotype was obtained from a man aged 55 to 70 in good health. Rearrangement joined TRBV15 to TRBJ2-5, with TRBD2 as a weak D call on 5 bases. The DNA is as follows: TGTGCCACCGACGGCGGGTACCAAGAGACCCAGTACTTC. Translated, this gives CATDGGYQETQYF.